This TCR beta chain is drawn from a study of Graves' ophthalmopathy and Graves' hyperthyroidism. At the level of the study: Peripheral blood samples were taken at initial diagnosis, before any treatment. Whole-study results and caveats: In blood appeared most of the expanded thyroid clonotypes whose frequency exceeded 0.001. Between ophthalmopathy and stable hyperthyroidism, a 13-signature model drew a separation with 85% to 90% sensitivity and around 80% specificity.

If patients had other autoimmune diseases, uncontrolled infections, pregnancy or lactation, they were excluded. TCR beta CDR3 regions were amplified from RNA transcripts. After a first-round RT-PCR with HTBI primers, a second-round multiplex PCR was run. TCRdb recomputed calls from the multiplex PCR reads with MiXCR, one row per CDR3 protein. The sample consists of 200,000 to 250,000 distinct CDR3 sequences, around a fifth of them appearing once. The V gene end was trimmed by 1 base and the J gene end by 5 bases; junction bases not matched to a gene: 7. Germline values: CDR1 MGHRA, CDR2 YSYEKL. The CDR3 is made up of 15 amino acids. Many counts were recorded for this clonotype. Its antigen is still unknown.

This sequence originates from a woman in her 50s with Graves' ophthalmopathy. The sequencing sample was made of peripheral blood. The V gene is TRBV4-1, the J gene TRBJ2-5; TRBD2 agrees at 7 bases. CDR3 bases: TGCGCCAGCAGCCAAGTCCCTAGCGGCAGGGAGACCCAGTACTTC. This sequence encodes CASSQVPSGRETQYF.